A selection of T cell receptor beta chains follows, all from one sample in a study of cytomegalovirus exposure and HLA in healthy donors. Data came from immunoSEQ multiplex PCR; TCRdb stores just in-frame clones and leaves some out. The data hold about 140,000 clones, with about 70% observed a single time. The sequenced material came from PBMCs. These receptors came from a man aged 25-40 years in good health and CMV-seropositive. Both conserved end residues are part of each CDR3. A D gene is named only where the DNA matches it firmly. The size of a clone is reported for some rows only, either as once, few or many, or as a class for expanded clones.

D gene: TRBD2; J gene: TRBJ2-1; V gene: TRBV4-1; clone size: NA; CDR3 DNA: TGCGCCAGCAGCCAAGTTAGCGGGAGGGGGAATGAGCAGTTCTTC; CDR3 protein: CASSQVSGRGNEQFF
D gene: TRBD1; J gene: TRBJ1-1; V gene: TRBV19; clone size: few; CDR3 DNA: TGTGCCAGTAGTATAATAAAGGGGGCCACTGAAGCTTTCTTT; CDR3 protein: CASSIIKGATEAFF
D gene: NA; J gene: TRBJ2-6; V gene: TRBV2; clone size: NA; CDR3 DNA: TGTGCCAGCAGTGAACTGTGGCCTGGGGCCAACGTCCTGACTTTC; CDR3 protein: CASSELWPGANVLTF
D gene: TRBD1; J gene: TRBJ2-5; V gene: TRBV7-3; clone size: NA; CDR3 DNA: TGTGCCAGCAGCCTCGGACAGGGGGGCGCGGGAGAGACCCAGTACTTC; CDR3 protein: CASSLGQGGAGETQYF
D gene: NA; J gene: TRBJ1-4; V gene: TRBV2; clone size: NA; CDR3 DNA: TGTGCCAGCAGGGCCAGACTTGGGGAAAAACTGTTTTTT; CDR3 protein: CASRARLGEKLFF
D gene: NA; J gene: TRBJ1-6; V gene: TRBV25-1; clone size: NA; CDR3 DNA: TGTGCCAGCAGGACGACAGGTGGTTCACCCCTCCACTTT; CDR3 protein: CASRTTGGSPLHF
D gene: TRBD2; J gene: TRBJ2-7; V gene: TRBV25-1; clone size: NA; CDR3 DNA: TGTGCCAGCAGTGAATTAGCGGGTAACGGCCCCTACGAGCAGTACTTC; CDR3 protein: CASSELAGNGPYEQYF
D gene: NA; J gene: TRBJ2-1; V gene: TRBV2; clone size: once; CDR3 DNA: TGTGCCAGCAGCCTACAGAGAATCTTATACAATGAGCAGTTCTTC; CDR3 protein: CASSLQRILYNEQFF
D gene: NA; J gene: TRBJ2-7; V gene: TRBV2; clone size: few; CDR3 DNA: TGTGCCAGCAGCTTGGGACACGAGGACTCCTACGAGCAGTACTTC; CDR3 protein: CASSLGHEDSYEQYF
D gene: NA; J gene: TRBJ1-1; V gene: TRBV12-5; clone size: NA; CDR3 DNA: TGTGCTAGTGTCATTTCAGGGCCCAACACTGAAGCTTTCTTT; CDR3 protein: CASVISGPNTEAFF
D gene: NA; J gene: TRBJ2-1; V gene: TRBV10-1; clone size: NA; CDR3 DNA: TGCGCCAGCAGTTTCCCCTCGGATGAGCAGTTCTTC; CDR3 protein: CASSFPSDEQFF
D gene: TRBD1; J gene: TRBJ1-1; V gene: TRBV5-1; clone size: NA; CDR3 DNA: TGCGCCAGCAGCCAAAGGGGGCCACCGGGAACTGAAGCTTTCTTT; CDR3 protein: CASSQRGPPGTEAFF
D gene: TRBD2; J gene: TRBJ2-7; V gene: TRBV4-1; clone size: NA; CDR3 DNA: TGCGCCAGCAGCCACGGACTAGCGGACTCGGGGGAGCAGTACTTC; CDR3 protein: CASSHGLADSGEQYF
D gene: TRBD2; J gene: TRBJ2-7; V gene: TRBV29-1; clone size: NA; CDR3 DNA: TGCAGCGTGGGACTAGCGGGAGCCTACGAGCAGTACTTC; CDR3 protein: CSVGLAGAYEQYF
D gene: TRBD1; J gene: TRBJ2-5; V gene: TRBV28; clone size: NA; CDR3 DNA: TGTGCCAGCAGTTTCCAACAGGGGGGTAGTGAGACCCAGTACTTC; CDR3 protein: CASSFQQGGSETQYF
D gene: TRBD1; J gene: TRBJ1-3; V gene: TRBV2; clone size: NA; CDR3 DNA: TGTGCCAGCAGGGGACAGTTCTCTGGAAACACCATATATTTT; CDR3 protein: CASRGQFSGNTIYF
D gene: NA; J gene: TRBJ2-7; V gene: TRBV19; clone size: NA; CDR3 DNA: TGTGCCAGTAGTCCGGAGAGTCGGACAATCCGGGACGAGCAGTACTTC; CDR3 protein: CASSPESRTIRDEQYF
D gene: NA; J gene: TRBJ2-3; V gene: TRBV2; clone size: NA; CDR3 DNA: TGTGCCAGCAGGGGGCTTGATTGGTATTTT; CDR3 protein: CASRGLDWYF
D gene: TRBD2; J gene: TRBJ2-1; V gene: TRBV2; clone size: once; CDR3 DNA: TGTGCCAGCAGGCCCGGGACTAGTATCAATGAGCAGTTCTTC; CDR3 protein: CASRPGTSINEQFF
D gene: TRBD1; J gene: TRBJ1-2; V gene: TRBV19; clone size: NA; CDR3 DNA: TGTGCCAGTAGTATCCAAGGGACAGCCGAGGGCGGCTACACCTTC; CDR3 protein: CASSIQGTAEGGYTF
D gene: TRBD1; J gene: TRBJ2-1; V gene: TRBV7-2; clone size: NA; CDR3 DNA: TGTGCCAGCAGCTTAGCTGGGACAGGGGGGAGAGAGCAGTTCTTC; CDR3 protein: CASSLAGTGGREQFF
D gene: TRBD2; J gene: TRBJ2-7; V gene: TRBV6-6; clone size: NA; CDR3 DNA: TGTGCCAGCAGCACCGGGACTAGCGGGAGTTGGGACCAGTACTTC; CDR3 protein: CASSTGTSGSWDQYF
D gene: NA; J gene: TRBJ2-7; V gene: TRBV5-1; clone size: NA; CDR3 DNA: TGCGCCAGCAGCCATGGGACTGTTATAACCTACGAGCAGTACTTC; CDR3 protein: CASSHGTVITYEQYF
D gene: TRBD2; J gene: TRBJ2-1; V gene: TRBV9; clone size: NA; CDR3 DNA: TGTGCCAGCAGCGTAGCTCTGGGGAGGGAGGAGCAGTTCTTC; CDR3 protein: CASSVALGREEQFF
D gene: NA; J gene: TRBJ2-1; V gene: TRBV7-3; clone size: NA; CDR3 DNA: TGTGCCAGCAGCATGGACAAATACAATGAGCAGTTCTTC; CDR3 protein: CASSMDKYNEQFF
D gene: NA; J gene: TRBJ1-4; V gene: TRBV9; clone size: NA; CDR3 DNA: TGTGCCAGCAGCGTAGCTACGGGGGGCGATGAAAAACTGTTTTTT; CDR3 protein: CASSVATGGDEKLFF
D gene: TRBD2; J gene: TRBJ2-1; V gene: TRBV6-4; clone size: NA; CDR3 DNA: TGTGCCAGCAGCTTACTAGCGGGAGGGATCAATGAGCAGTTCTTC; CDR3 protein: CASSLLAGGINEQFF
D gene: NA; J gene: TRBJ2-7; V gene: TRBV18; clone size: NA; CDR3 DNA: TGTGCCAGCTCACCAGGGGGCGACGAGCAGTACTTC; CDR3 protein: CASSPGGDEQYF
D gene: TRBD2; J gene: TRBJ2-7; V gene: TRBV6-1; clone size: NA; CDR3 DNA: TGTGCCAGCAGTGAAGAGGTGGTAGCGGGAGGTCGCGAGCAGTACTTC; CDR3 protein: CASSEEVVAGGREQYF
D gene: NA; J gene: TRBJ1-1; V gene: TRBV19; clone size: NA; CDR3 DNA: TGTGCCAGTAGTATGTCACGGCGGGGGACTGAAGCTTTCTTT; CDR3 protein: CASSMSRRGTEAFF
D gene: NA; J gene: TRBJ1-1; V gene: TRBV6-1; clone size: NA; CDR3 DNA: TGTGCCAGCGATCACACACTTGGGCGCACTGAAGCTTTCTTT; CDR3 protein: CASDHTLGRTEAFF
D gene: NA; J gene: TRBJ1-5; V gene: TRBV4-2; clone size: few; CDR3 DNA: TGTGCCAGCAGCCAACGGGGTGGGGGAGGTCAGCCCCAGCATTTT; CDR3 protein: CASSQRGGGGQPQHF
D gene: NA; J gene: TRBJ2-2; V gene: TRBV2; clone size: few; CDR3 DNA: TGTGCCAGCAGTGCCAGACAGGCGGGCGACACCGGGGAGCTGTTTTTT; CDR3 protein: CASSARQAGDTGELFF
D gene: NA; J gene: TRBJ1-2; V gene: TRBV20-1; clone size: NA; CDR3 DNA: TGCAGTGCCCGGATAGGGGGTGGCTACACCTTC; CDR3 protein: CSARIGGGYTF
D gene: NA; J gene: TRBJ1-4; V gene: TRBV29-1; clone size: NA; CDR3 DNA: TGCAGCGCCACAACTAATGAAAAACTGTTTTTT; CDR3 protein: CSATTNEKLFF
D gene: TRBD1; J gene: TRBJ2-7; V gene: TRBV28; clone size: NA; CDR3 DNA: TGTGCCAGCAGTCGGGACCGGGACAGTAAAACCTACGAGCAGTACTTC; CDR3 protein: CASSRDRDSKTYEQYF
D gene: TRBD1; J gene: TRBJ1-2; V gene: TRBV11-2; clone size: NA; CDR3 DNA: TGTGCCAGCAGCATAAACGCCATAATGCAGGGGGCTTATGGCTACACCTTC; CDR3 protein: CASSINAIMQGAYGYTF
D gene: TRBD1; J gene: TRBJ1-1; V gene: TRBV9; clone size: NA; CDR3 DNA: TGTGCCAGCAGCGTAAGCGGAGACAGGGCAAACACTGAAGCTTTCTTT; CDR3 protein: CASSVSGDRANTEAFF
D gene: NA; J gene: TRBJ1-3; V gene: TRBV9; clone size: once; CDR3 DNA: TGTGCCAGCAGCGAGGGGGACGGAATTTATTCTGGAAACACCATATATTTT; CDR3 protein: CASSEGDGIYSGNTIYF
D gene: TRBD2; J gene: TRBJ2-2; V gene: TRBV23-1; clone size: once; CDR3 DNA: TGCGCCAGCAGTCAATCCGGGACAGCGAAGTCTTGGCGGGAGGGCCAAAACACCGGGGAGCTGTTTTTT; CDR3 protein: CASSQSGTAKSWREGQNTGELFF
D gene: NA; J gene: TRBJ1-3; V gene: TRBV5-1; clone size: NA; CDR3 DNA: TGCGCCAGCAGCTTTTCCGGGATCCGGTTTGGAAACACCATATATTTT; CDR3 protein: CASSFSGIRFGNTIYF
D gene: TRBD1; J gene: TRBJ2-3; V gene: TRBV2; clone size: NA; CDR3 DNA: TGTGCCAGCAGGGGACAGGGGGATACGCAGTATTTT; CDR3 protein: CASRGQGDTQYF
D gene: TRBD2; J gene: TRBJ2-3; V gene: TRBV6-5; clone size: NA; CDR3 DNA: TGTGCCAGCAGTTTCCGACCAGCGGGAGCCCCAGATACGCAGTATTTT; CDR3 protein: CASSFRPAGAPDTQYF